This TCR beta chain was sequenced in a study of T cell responses to AZD1222 COVID-19 vaccine. Study-level findings and limits: Donors were chiefly white British, with a greater number of females, and clonal diversity was perhaps underestimated. Reportedly, nearly half of unique spike TCRs recognized epitopes outside B.1.351/B.1.1.7 mutations.

The CDR3 covers 14 residues. V was clipped by 4 bases and J by 4 bases; unmatched bases: 2. Germline V CDR1 and CDR2: SGHTA, FQGTGA. Assay: immunoSEQ multiplex PCR; the TCRdb copy retains only in-frame clones and omits some. The sample has roughly 150,000 clones, 80% to 95% seen once. Points on this clone: Its antigen is undetermined.

The TCR sequence derives from an adult who received the AZD1222 COVID-19 vaccine. The source was peripheral blood, collected 28 days after the second AZD1222 dose. The V and J genes are TRBV7-3 and TRBJ2-2; 8 positions agree with TRBD1. The CDR3: CASSSGQGTGELFF. The DNA of the CDR3 is TGTGCCAGCAGCTCCGGACAGGGCACCGGGGAGCTGTTTTTT.